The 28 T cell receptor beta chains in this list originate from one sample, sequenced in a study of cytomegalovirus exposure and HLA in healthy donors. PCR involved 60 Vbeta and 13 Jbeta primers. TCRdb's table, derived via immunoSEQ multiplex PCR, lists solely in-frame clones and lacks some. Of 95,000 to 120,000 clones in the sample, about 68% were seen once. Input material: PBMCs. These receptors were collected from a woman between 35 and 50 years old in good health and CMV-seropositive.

In nucleotides, the CDR3 is TGTGCCAGCAGCTCCTACGGGACAGGGTATAGCAATCAGCCCCAGCATTTT. Its protein product is CASSSYGTGYSNQPQHF. The chain recombines TRBV7-2 with TRBJ1-5, with 9 bases that match TRBD1. The CDR3 spans 17 residues. Trimming cost V 4 bases and J 0 bases; bases outside gene matches: 7. Per the germline V gene, CDR1 is SGHTA and CDR2 is FQGNSA. Using reference TRBV7-2 and TRBJ1-5 for the parts outside the CDR3, the full variable domain is GAGVSQSPSNKVTEKGKDVELRCDPISGHTALYWYRQSLGQGLEFLIYFQGNSAPDKSGLPSDRFSAERTGGSVSTLTIQRTQQEDSAVYLCASSSYGTGYSNQPQHFGDGTRLSIL.

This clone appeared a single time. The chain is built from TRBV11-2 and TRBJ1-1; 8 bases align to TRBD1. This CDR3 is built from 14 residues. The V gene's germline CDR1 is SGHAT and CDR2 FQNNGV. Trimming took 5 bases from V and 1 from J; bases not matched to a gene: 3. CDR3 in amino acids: CASSLGQGNTEAFF. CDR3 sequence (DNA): TGTGCCAGCAGCCTCGGACAGGGGAACACTGAAGCTTTCTTT.

Written as DNA, the CDR3 is TGTGCCAGCAGTATCCTAGCGGCCGCTGAGCAGTTCTTC. It codes for CASSILAAAEQFF. This rearrangement joins TRBV6-4 to TRBJ2-1; 7 bases are a match to TRBD2. The V gene end was trimmed by 5 bases and the J gene end by 9 bases; junction bases not matched to a gene: 7. CDR3 length equals 13 residues. Germline lookup yields CDR1 MRHNA and CDR2 SNTAGT.

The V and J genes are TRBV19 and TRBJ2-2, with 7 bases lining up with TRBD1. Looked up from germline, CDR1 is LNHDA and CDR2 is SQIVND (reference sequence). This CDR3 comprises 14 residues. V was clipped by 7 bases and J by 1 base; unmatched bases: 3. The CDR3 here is CASKRGQNTGELFF. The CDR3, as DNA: TGTGCCAGTAAAAGGGGGCAGAACACCGGGGAGCTGTTTTTT.

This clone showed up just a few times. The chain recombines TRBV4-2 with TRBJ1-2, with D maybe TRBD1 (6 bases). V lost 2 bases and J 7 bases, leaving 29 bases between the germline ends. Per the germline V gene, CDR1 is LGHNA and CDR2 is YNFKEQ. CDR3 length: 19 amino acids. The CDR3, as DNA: TGTGCCAGCAGCCAAACAGGGTCCTATGGCTTAGGGGGAAATTTTGGCTACACCTTC. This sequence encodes CASSQTGSYGLGGNFGYTF.

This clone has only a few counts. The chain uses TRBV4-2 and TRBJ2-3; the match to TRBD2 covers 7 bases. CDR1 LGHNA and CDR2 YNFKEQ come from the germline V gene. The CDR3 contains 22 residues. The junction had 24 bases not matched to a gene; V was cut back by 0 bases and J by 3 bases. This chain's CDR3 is CASSQEILWESTGGAGTDTQYF. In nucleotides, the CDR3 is TGTGCCAGCAGCCAAGAAATCCTTTGGGAGTCGACGGGAGGAGCGGGAACAGATACGCAGTATTTT.

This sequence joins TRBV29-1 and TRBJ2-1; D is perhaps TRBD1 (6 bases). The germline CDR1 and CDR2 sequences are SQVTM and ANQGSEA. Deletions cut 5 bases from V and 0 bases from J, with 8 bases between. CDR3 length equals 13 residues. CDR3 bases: TGCAGCGTTTCAGGGGCCTCCTACAATGAGCAGTTCTTC. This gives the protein CSVSGASYNEQFF.

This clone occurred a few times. The CDR3, as DNA: TGTGCCAGCTCCAGGGGACTAGCCAAGAACACCGGGGAGCTGTTTTTT. This codes for CASSRGLAKNTGELFF. The chain recombines TRBV27 with TRBJ2-2; 9 bases agree with TRBD2. The CDR3 loop spans 16 amino acids. V trimming: 8 bases; J trimming: 1 base; junction bases outside the gene matches: 8. CDR1 and CDR2 (germline): MNHEY, SMNVEV (reference sequence).

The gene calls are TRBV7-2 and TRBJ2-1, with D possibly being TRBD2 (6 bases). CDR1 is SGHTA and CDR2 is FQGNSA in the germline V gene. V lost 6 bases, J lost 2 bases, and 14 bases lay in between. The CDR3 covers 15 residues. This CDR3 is CASSPPGLTYNEQFF. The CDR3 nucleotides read TGTGCCAGCAGTCCACCGGGACTCACCTACAATGAGCAGTTCTTC. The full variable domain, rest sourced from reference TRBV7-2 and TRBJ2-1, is GAGVSQSPSNKVTEKGKDVELRCDPISGHTALYWYRQSLGQGLEFLIYFQGNSAPDKSGLPSDRFSAERTGGSVSTLTIQRTQQEDSAVYLCASSPPGLTYNEQFFGPGTRLTVL.

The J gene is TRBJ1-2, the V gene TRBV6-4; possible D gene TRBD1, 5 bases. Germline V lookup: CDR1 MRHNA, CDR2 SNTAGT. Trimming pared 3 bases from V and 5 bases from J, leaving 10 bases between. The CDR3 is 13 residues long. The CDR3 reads CASSELRGYGYTF. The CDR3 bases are TGTGCCAGCAGTGAATTACGGGGGTATGGCTACACCTTC.

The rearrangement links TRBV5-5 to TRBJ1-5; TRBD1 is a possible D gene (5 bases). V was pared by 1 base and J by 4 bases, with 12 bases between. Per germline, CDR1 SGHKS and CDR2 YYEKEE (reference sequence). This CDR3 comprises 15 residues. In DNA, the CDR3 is TGTGCCAGCAGCTTGAGGCTACAGGCTAATCAGCCCCAGCATTTT. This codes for CASSLRLQANQPQHF. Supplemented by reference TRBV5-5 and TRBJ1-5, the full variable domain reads DAGVTQSPTHLIKTRGQQVTLRCSPISGHKSVSWYQQVLGQGPQFIFQYYEKEERGRGNFPDRFSARQFPNYSSELNVNALLLGDSALYLCASSLRLQANQPQHFGDGTRLSIL.

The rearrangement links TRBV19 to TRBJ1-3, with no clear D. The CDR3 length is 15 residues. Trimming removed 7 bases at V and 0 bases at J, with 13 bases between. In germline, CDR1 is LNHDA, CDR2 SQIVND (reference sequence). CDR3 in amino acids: CASTPRPGSGNTIYF. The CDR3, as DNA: TGTGCCAGTACCCCCAGGCCAGGCTCTGGAAACACCATATATTTT.

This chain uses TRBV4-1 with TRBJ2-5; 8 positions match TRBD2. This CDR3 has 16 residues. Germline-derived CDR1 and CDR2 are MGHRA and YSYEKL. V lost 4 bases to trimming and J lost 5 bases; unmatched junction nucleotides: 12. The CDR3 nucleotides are TGCGCCAGCAGCCTAGGGTCGGGGGGGCAATGGGAGACCCAGTACTTC. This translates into CASSLGSGGQWETQYF.

Here the CDR3 DNA reads TGTGCCAGCAGCGTGATGGGTACTACGGACAATGAGCAGTTCTTC. The encoded protein is CASSVMGTTDNEQFF. The rearrangement links TRBV9 to TRBJ2-1; D ambiguous. Trimming removed 2 bases from V and 5 bases from J, with 14 bases in between. This CDR3 has 15 amino acids. CDR1 is SGDLS and CDR2 is YYNGEE in the germline V gene. The entire variable domain, with the rest obtained from reference TRBV9 and TRBJ2-1, is as follows: DSGVTQTPKHLITATGQRVTLRCSPRSGDLSVYWYQQSLDQGLQFLIQYYNGEERAKGNILERFSAQQFPDLHSELNLSSLELGDSALYFCASSVMGTTDNEQFFGPGTRLTVL.

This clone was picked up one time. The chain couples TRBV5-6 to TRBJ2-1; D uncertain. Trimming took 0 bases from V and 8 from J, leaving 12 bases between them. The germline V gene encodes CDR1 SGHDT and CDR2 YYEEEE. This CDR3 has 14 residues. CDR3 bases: TGTGCCAGCAGCTTGGAGGCAGGAATCCATGAGCAGTTCTTC. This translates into CASSLEAGIHEQFF. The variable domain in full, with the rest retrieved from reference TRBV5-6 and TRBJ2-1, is DAGVTQSPTHLIKTRGQQVTLRCSPKSGHDTVSWYQQALGQGPQFIFQYYEEEERQRGNFPDRFSGHQFPNYSSELNVNALLLGDSALYLCASSLEAGIHEQFFGPGTRLTVL.

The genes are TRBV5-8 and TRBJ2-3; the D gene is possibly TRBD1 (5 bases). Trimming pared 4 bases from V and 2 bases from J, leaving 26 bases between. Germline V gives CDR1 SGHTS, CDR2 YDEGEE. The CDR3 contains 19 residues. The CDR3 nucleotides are TGTGCCAGCAGCACCCCCCTGGGGCTAGACCCACGCTACACAGATACGCAGTATTTT. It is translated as CASSTPLGLDPRYTDTQYF.

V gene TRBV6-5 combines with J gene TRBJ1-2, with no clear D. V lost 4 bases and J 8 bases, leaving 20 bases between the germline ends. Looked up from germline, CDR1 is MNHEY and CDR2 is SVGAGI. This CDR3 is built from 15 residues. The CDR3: CASSFLSGEVGGYTF. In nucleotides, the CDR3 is TGTGCCAGCAGTTTCCTTAGCGGGGAGGTAGGAGGCTACACCTTC.

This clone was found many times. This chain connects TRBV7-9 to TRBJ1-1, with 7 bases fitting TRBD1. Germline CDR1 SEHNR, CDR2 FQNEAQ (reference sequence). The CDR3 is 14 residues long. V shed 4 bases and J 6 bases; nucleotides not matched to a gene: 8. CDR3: CASSSLRGWPEAFF. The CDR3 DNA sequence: TGTGCCAGCAGCTCCCTCAGGGGGTGGCCTGAAGCTTTCTTT.

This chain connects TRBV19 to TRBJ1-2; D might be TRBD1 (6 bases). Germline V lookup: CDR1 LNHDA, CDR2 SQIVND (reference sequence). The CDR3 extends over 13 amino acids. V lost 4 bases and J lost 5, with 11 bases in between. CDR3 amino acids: CASSTRGRYGYTF. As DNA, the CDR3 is TGTGCCAGTAGTACCAGGGGTCGGTATGGCTACACCTTC.

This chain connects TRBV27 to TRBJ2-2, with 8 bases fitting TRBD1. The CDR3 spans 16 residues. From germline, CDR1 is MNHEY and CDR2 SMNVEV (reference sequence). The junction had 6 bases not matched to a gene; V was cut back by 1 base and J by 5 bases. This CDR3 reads CASSLWVTGVTGELFF. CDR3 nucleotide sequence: TGTGCCAGCAGTTTATGGGTGACAGGGGTAACCGGGGAGCTGTTTTTT.

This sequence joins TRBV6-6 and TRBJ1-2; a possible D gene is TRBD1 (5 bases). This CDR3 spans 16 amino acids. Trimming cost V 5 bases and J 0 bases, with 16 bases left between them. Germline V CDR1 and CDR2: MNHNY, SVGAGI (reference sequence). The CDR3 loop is CASSHLDITTNYGYTF. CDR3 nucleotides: TGTGCCAGCAGTCACCTGGACATCACAACTAACTATGGCTACACCTTC.

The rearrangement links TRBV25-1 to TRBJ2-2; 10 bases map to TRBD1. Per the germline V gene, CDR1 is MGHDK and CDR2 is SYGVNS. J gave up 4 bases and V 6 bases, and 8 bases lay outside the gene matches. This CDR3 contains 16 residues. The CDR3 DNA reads TGTGCCAGCAGCATACCGGGACAGGGGTCCACCGGGGAGCTGTTTTTT. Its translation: CASSIPGQGSTGELFF.

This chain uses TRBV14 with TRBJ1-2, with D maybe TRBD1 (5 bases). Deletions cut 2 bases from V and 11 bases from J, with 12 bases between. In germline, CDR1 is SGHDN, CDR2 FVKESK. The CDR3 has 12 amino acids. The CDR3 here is CASSQRGSWYTF. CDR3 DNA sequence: TGTGCCAGCAGCCAACGGGGGTCATGGTACACCTTC.

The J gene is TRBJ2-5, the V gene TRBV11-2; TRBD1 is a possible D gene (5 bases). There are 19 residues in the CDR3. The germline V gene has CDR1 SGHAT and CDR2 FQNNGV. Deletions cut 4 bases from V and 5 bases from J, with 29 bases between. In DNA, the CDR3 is TGTGCCAGCAGCTCTTACGCCTCCCGATCCAGGGTTGGGCGGGAGACCCAGTACTTC. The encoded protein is CASSSYASRSRVGRETQYF.

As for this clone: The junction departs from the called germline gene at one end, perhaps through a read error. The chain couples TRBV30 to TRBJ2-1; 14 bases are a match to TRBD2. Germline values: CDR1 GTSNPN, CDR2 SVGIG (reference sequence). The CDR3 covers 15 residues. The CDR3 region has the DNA TGTGCCTGGATAGGGACTAGCGGGAGACCCAATGAGCGGTTCTTC. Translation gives CAWIGTSGRPNERFF.

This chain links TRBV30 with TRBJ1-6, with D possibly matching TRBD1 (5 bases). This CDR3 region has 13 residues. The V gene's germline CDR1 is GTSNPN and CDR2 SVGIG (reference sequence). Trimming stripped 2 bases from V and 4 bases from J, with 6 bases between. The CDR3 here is CAWSRQYNSPLHF. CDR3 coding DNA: TGTGCCTGGAGTAGACAGTATAATTCACCCCTCCACTTT. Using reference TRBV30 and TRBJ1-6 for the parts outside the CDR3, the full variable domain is SQTIHQWPATLVQPVGSPLSLECTVEGTSNPNLYWYRQAAGRGLQLLFYSVGIGQISSEVPQNLSASRPQDRQFILSSKKLLLSDSGFYLCAWSRQYNSPLHFGNGTRLTVT.

In nucleotides, the CDR3 is TGTGCCAGCAGTGAACCCAGATCGGGAAAACTGTTTTTT. Translated: CASSEPRSGKLFF. J is TRBJ1-4 and V is TRBV2; D ambiguous. Trimming took 2 bases from V and 10 from J, leaving 11 bases between them. CDR1 and CDR2 (germline): SNHLY, FYNNEI. CDR3 length: 13 residues.

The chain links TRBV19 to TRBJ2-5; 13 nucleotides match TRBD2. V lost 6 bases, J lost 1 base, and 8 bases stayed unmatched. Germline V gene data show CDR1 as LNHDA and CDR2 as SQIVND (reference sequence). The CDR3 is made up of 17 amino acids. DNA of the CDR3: TGTGCCAGTAGCCGACTAGCGGGAGGAGGGGGCCAAGAGACCCAGTACTTC. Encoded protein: CASSRLAGGGGQETQYF.